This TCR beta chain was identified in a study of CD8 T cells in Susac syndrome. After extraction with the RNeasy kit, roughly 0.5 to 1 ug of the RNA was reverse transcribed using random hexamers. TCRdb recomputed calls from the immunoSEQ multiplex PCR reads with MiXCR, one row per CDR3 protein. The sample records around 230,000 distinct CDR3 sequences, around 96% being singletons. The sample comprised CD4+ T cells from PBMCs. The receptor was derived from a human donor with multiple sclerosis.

The CDR3 is CASSTHGDTQYF. DNA of the CDR3: TGTGCCAGCAGTACGCATGGAGATACGCAGTATTTT. The chain carries TRBV6-6 and TRBJ2-3, with D unclear. The germline V gene has CDR1 MNHNY and CDR2 SVGAGI (reference sequence). The germline V and J ends were trimmed by 5 bases and 5 bases, with 8 bases remaining between them. The CDR3 spans 12 residues.